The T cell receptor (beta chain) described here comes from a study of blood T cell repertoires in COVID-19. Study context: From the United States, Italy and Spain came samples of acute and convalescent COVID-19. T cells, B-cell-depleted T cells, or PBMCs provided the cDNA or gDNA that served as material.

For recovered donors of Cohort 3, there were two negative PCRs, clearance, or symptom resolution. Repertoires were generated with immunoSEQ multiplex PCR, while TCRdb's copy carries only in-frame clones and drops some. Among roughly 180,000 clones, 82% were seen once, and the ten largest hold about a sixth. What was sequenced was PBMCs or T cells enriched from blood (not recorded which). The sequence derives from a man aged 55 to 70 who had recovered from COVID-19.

The CDR3 sequence is CASTSGQYNEQFF. DNA for the CDR3: TGTGCCAGTACTAGCGGACAGTACAATGAGCAGTTCTTC. The V gene is TRBV7-2, the J gene TRBJ2-1, with 8 bases aligning to TRBD2. From germline, CDR1 is SGHTA and CDR2 FQGNSA. V lost 9 bases, J lost 4 bases, and 5 bases stayed unmatched. The CDR3 has 13 residues.